The rows below give T cell receptor beta chains drawn from one sample of a study of CD4 T cells in relation to SARS-CoV-2 and coronaviruses. The data were produced by immunoSEQ multiplex PCR, yet TCRdb's version contains in-frame clones alone and is incomplete. The sample lists 36,000 or so clones; 75% to 85% were seen once. These receptors' targets are unknown. Sequencing was done on a sample of memory CD4+ T cells from PBMCs, cultured in vitro. The receptors were gathered from an adult with COVID-19. Both conserved end residues are trimmed from each CDR3. Fields, in order: J gene, V gene, CDR3 protein.

j_gene: TRBJ2-7
v_gene: TRBV19
CDR3aa: ASSSYLEFYEQY

j_gene: TRBJ1-3
v_gene: TRBV19
CDR3aa: ASRLQGNGNTIY

j_gene: TRBJ2-7
v_gene: TRBV27
CDR3aa: ASSTLQPGHSYEQY

j_gene: TRBJ2-7
v_gene: TRBV9
CDR3aa: ASSSSGDSALYEQY

j_gene: TRBJ2-1
v_gene: TRBV5-5
CDR3aa: ASSNGTSGYYNEQF

j_gene: TRBJ2-3
v_gene: TRBV11-2
CDR3aa: ASSLGAVPASTDTQY

j_gene: TRBJ2-1
v_gene: TRBV6-1
CDR3aa: ASSDPRVREQF

j_gene: TRBJ2-1
v_gene: TRBV19
CDR3aa: ASNPLATPNEQF

j_gene: TRBJ1-5
v_gene: TRBV27
CDR3aa: ASSPEAGSNQPQH

j_gene: TRBJ2-2
v_gene: TRBV18
CDR3aa: ASSPMGALTGELF

j_gene: TRBJ2-3
v_gene: TRBV4-1
CDR3aa: ASSPRLGTSGPTDTQY

j_gene: TRBJ1-2
v_gene: TRBV6-5
CDR3aa: ASKDRVESFGYT

j_gene: TRBJ1-6
v_gene: TRBV28
CDR3aa: ASSLSVGAGESPLH

j_gene: TRBJ1-5
v_gene: TRBV6-1
CDR3aa: ASSEWRGTLPQH

j_gene: TRBJ2-3
v_gene: TRBV23-1
CDR3aa: ASSHGLDFTDTQY

j_gene: TRBJ2-7
v_gene: TRBV5-1
CDR3aa: ASSFDRGRQY

j_gene: TRBJ2-2
v_gene: TRBV3-1/TRBV3-2
CDR3aa: ASSPASSTGELF

j_gene: TRBJ2-3
v_gene: TRBV5-1
CDR3aa: ASSRDTSGSYADTQY

j_gene: TRBJ1-2
v_gene: TRBV27
CDR3aa: ASRPNRGLNDYGYT

j_gene: TRBJ2-7
v_gene: TRBV5-6
CDR3aa: ASSLGGVYEQY

j_gene: TRBJ2-3
v_gene: TRBV6-5
CDR3aa: ASALAGLTDTQY

j_gene: TRBJ2-3
v_gene: TRBV4-1
CDR3aa: ASSPQRDTQY

j_gene: TRBJ2-2
v_gene: TRBV7-2
CDR3aa: ASSLSYVAGELF

j_gene: TRBJ1-6
v_gene: TRBV5-1
CDR3aa: ASSLAGSSPLH

j_gene: TRBJ2-2
v_gene: TRBV5-4
CDR3aa: ASSFISNTGELF

j_gene: TRBJ2-1
v_gene: TRBV19
CDR3aa: ASSNRGIGSYNEQF

j_gene: TRBJ1-1
v_gene: TRBV10-3
CDR3aa: AIRREMNTEAF

j_gene: TRBJ2-7
v_gene: TRBV5-1
CDR3aa: ASSLVPGGSPFSYEQY

j_gene: TRBJ2-7
v_gene: TRBV4-2
CDR3aa: ASSQEAVYEQY

j_gene: TRBJ2-6
v_gene: TRBV27
CDR3aa: ASRKTGTRANVLT

j_gene: TRBJ1-4
v_gene: TRBV9
CDR3aa: ASSVKPKYRDGSEKLF

j_gene: TRBJ2-7
v_gene: TRBV5-6
CDR3aa: ASSRGQGHYEQY

j_gene: TRBJ2-2
v_gene: TRBV30
CDR3aa: AWSEGWPGLNTGELF

j_gene: TRBJ2-1
v_gene: TRBV5-1
CDR3aa: ASSLVAVSYNEQF

j_gene: TRBJ2-7
v_gene: TRBV2
CDR3aa: ASSRDIPPYEQY

j_gene: TRBJ2-7
v_gene: TRBV3-1/TRBV3-2
CDR3aa: ASSQWRDGYEQY

j_gene: TRBJ2-7
v_gene: TRBV30
CDR3aa: AWSNGEQY

j_gene: TRBJ2-5
v_gene: TRBV2
CDR3aa: ASSEALGAGETQY

j_gene: TRBJ1-5
v_gene: TRBV19
CDR3aa: ASTGQTYSNQPQH

j_gene: TRBJ2-5
v_gene: TRBV2
CDR3aa: ANGQKKETQY

j_gene: TRBJ1-5
v_gene: TRBV28
CDR3aa: ASRLSGAGNQPQH

j_gene: TRBJ2-7
v_gene: TRBV7-8
CDR3aa: ASSLKSYEQY

j_gene: TRBJ1-4
v_gene: TRBV18
CDR3aa: ASSPRTGSNEKLF

j_gene: TRBJ2-1
v_gene: TRBV3-1/TRBV3-2
CDR3aa: ASSLGGSYNEQF

j_gene: TRBJ2-1
v_gene: TRBV9
CDR3aa: ASSEGGSANNEQF

j_gene: TRBJ2-3
v_gene: TRBV3-1/TRBV3-2
CDR3aa: ASSPTWGLAGGRMGEDTQY